The clone carrying this T cell receptor beta chain showed up many times. Its antigen is unidentified. In germline, CDR1 is MNHEY, CDR2 SMNVEV (reference sequence). Trimming cost V 5 bases and J 0 bases, with 12 bases left between them. The CDR3 is 15 amino acids. This specimen comes from a study of T cells after yellow fever vaccination. Study background: With SMART-Seq v4 Ultra Low Input, the fractions containing low cell numbers were prepared. Findings and limits, study-wide: Contamination of FACS-sorted repertoires by abundant clonotypes from the bulk population could occur. Post-booster reappearance was seen for most primary-vaccination clones (around 96% CD4, around 90% CD8). Weaker overall was a secondary response that nonetheless peaked faster, on day 5 versus 15.

Using its own MiXCR run on the 5' RACE reads, TCRdb lists one record per CDR3 protein. The sample has 300,000 or so distinct CDR3 sequences, around 3.9% seen once. This specimen consisted of PBMCs, obtained 5 days after the yellow fever booster vaccination. This chain joins TRBV27 and TRBJ2-3; D is undetermined. The TCR was taken from a man younger than 30 who received the YFV17D yellow fever vaccine. CDR3 nucleotides: TGTGCCAGCAGTGAGGAAAGACTCAGCACAGATACGCAGTATTTT. Its translation is CASSEERLSTDTQYF.